These T cell receptor beta chains were read from a single sample in a study of blood T cell repertoires in COVID-19. Using immunoSEQ multiplex PCR, the repertoire was profiled, and TCRdb retains in-frame clones only, with some absent. Here the sample spans more than 250,000 clones, just under 90% being singletons. The sample taken for sequencing was peripheral blood. The source is a woman aged 45-59 years with COVID-19, enrolled during active disease. CDR3s include the opening cysteine and the closing phenylalanine or tryptophan. A D gene is named only where the DNA matches it firmly. The size of a clone is reported for some rows only, either as once, few or many, or as a class for expanded clones.

D: .
J: TRBJ1-1
V: TRBV4-3
size: once
DNA: TGCGCCAGCAGCCAAGCCGTGACAGTAGACACTGAAGCTTTCTTT
CDR3: CASSQAVTVDTEAFF

D: .
J: TRBJ1-1
V: TRBV13
size: .
DNA: TGTGCCAGCAGCTTAGGCCGTGGCCGCCACACCTTT
CDR3: CASSLGRGRHTF

D: TRBD1
J: TRBJ2-7
V: TRBV9
size: once
DNA: TGTGCCAGCAGCGTATCGACAGGGGGCCCCTCCGAGCAGTACTTC
CDR3: CASSVSTGGPSEQYF

D: TRBD2
J: TRBJ2-1
V: TRBV24-1
size: .
DNA: TGTGCCACTAGCGGGGGGTCCTACAATGAGCAGTTCTTC
CDR3: CATSGGSYNEQFF

D: TRBD1
J: TRBJ1-5
V: TRBV19
size: .
DNA: TGTGCCAGTGGTGGGACAGGCAATCAGCCCCAGCATTTT
CDR3: CASGGTGNQPQHF

D: .
J: TRBJ2-7
V: TRBV11-2
size: .
DNA: TGTGCCAGCAGTCATCCGGGGGTAACAGCCTACGAGCAGTACTTC
CDR3: CASSHPGVTAYEQYF

D: .
J: TRBJ2-7
V: TRBV7-8
size: .
DNA: TGTGCCAGCAGCTTATACAGGGACGAGCAGTACTTC
CDR3: CASSLYRDEQYF

D: .
J: TRBJ1-1
V: TRBV11-2
size: .
DNA: TGTGCCAGCAGCCATTCGCCGGGTAACACTGAAGCTTTCTTT
CDR3: CASSHSPGNTEAFF

D: TRBD2
J: TRBJ2-3
V: TRBV19
size: .
DNA: TGTGCCAGTACCCCCGGGGAGGGCCAAGGAGATACGCAGTATTTT
CDR3: CASTPGEGQGDTQYF

D: .
J: TRBJ1-4
V: TRBV24-1
size: .
DNA: TGTGCCCCCTACGGGGGGGCGTATGAAAAACTGTTTTTT
CDR3: CAPYGGAYEKLFF

D: TRBD1
J: TRBJ2-3
V: TRBV29-1
size: .
DNA: TGCAGCGCAGACCGAGACAGGGGGGATACGCAGTATTTT
CDR3: CSADRDRGDTQYF

D: .
J: TRBJ2-1
V: TRBV6-5
size: .
DNA: TGTGCCAGCAGTAGAGGAAGGGGAACGAATGAGCAGTTCTTC
CDR3: CASSRGRGTNEQFF

D: TRBD2
J: TRBJ2-5
V: TRBV5-1
size: .
DNA: TGCGCCAGCAGCTTTAGCGGGAGGGAGACCCAGTACTTC
CDR3: CASSFSGRETQYF